The rows below give T cell receptor beta chains drawn from one sample of a study of T cell responses to AZD1222 COVID-19 vaccine. Clones were read by immunoSEQ multiplex PCR, and TCRdb kept only the in-frame ones, dropping some. Seen here are about 140,000 clones, just over 90% observed once, and the top ten hold 3.4%. Sequencing used peripheral blood, obtained on day 0 of AZD1222 vaccination. These receptors came from an adult in good health. The CDR3 runs from the conserved cysteine through the conserved F or W. The order of the fields is CDR3 DNA, CDR3 protein, D gene, V gene, J gene, clone size. The D gene is left open where the match is weak. Only part of the rows carry a size: once, few, many, or a class if the clone is expanded.

cdr3_nt: TGTGCCAGCAGCAAATTAGGGACAGGGTGGCCCAATGAGCAGTTCTTC
cdr3_aa: CASSKLGTGWPNEQFF
d_call: -
v_call: TRBV21-1
j_call: TRBJ2-1
clone_size: -

cdr3_nt: TGTGCCAGCAGCTTAGGGGGACGGACAGATCGCCCGGAGGGTTATGGCTACACCTTC
cdr3_aa: CASSLGGRTDRPEGYGYTF
d_call: -
v_call: TRBV7-2
j_call: TRBJ1-2
clone_size: -

cdr3_nt: TGCGCCAGCAGCCAACCCGTCATGGCGGGAGGTTACAATGAGCAGTTCTTC
cdr3_aa: CASSQPVMAGGYNEQFF
d_call: TRBD2
v_call: TRBV4-1
j_call: TRBJ2-1
clone_size: -

cdr3_nt: TGTGCCAGCAGTGGTTCGGGACTAGCTCTCTCCTACAATGAGCAGTTCTTC
cdr3_aa: CASSGSGLALSYNEQFF
d_call: TRBD2
v_call: TRBV2
j_call: TRBJ2-1
clone_size: -

cdr3_nt: TGTGCCAGTAGTATAGGAGGCGTGGTGCCCACCTACGAGCAGTACTTC
cdr3_aa: CASSIGGVVPTYEQYF
d_call: -
v_call: TRBV19
j_call: TRBJ2-7
clone_size: -

cdr3_nt: TGTGCCAGCAGGACGACTAGCGGGATCCCCGGGGAGCTGTTTTTT
cdr3_aa: CASRTTSGIPGELFF
d_call: TRBD2
v_call: TRBV7-8
j_call: TRBJ2-2
clone_size: once

cdr3_nt: TGCAGTGCTAGGTACAGGGCTGAAGCTTTCTTT
cdr3_aa: CSARYRAEAFF
d_call: -
v_call: TRBV20-1
j_call: TRBJ1-1
clone_size: once

cdr3_nt: TGTGCCAGCAGCTTAGAACTGAGCTCCTACAATGAGCAGTTCTTC
cdr3_aa: CASSLELSSYNEQFF
d_call: -
v_call: TRBV11-3
j_call: TRBJ2-1
clone_size: -

cdr3_nt: TGTGCCAGTAGTATTGGCCAGGGGATTGAAAAACTGTTTTTT
cdr3_aa: CASSIGQGIEKLFF
d_call: -
v_call: TRBV19
j_call: TRBJ1-4
clone_size: medium-sized

cdr3_nt: TGTGCCAGCAGCGTAGACGGGGCAGATACGCAGTATTTT
cdr3_aa: CASSVDGADTQYF
d_call: -
v_call: TRBV9
j_call: TRBJ2-3
clone_size: -

cdr3_nt: TGTGCCAGCAGTTATACTTCAGGGATTCCTGGAAACACCATATATTTT
cdr3_aa: CASSYTSGIPGNTIYF
d_call: -
v_call: TRBV6-5
j_call: TRBJ1-3
clone_size: -

cdr3_nt: TGTGCCAGCAGCCCTGGACTAGCGGGCGCCTACGAGCAGTACTTC
cdr3_aa: CASSPGLAGAYEQYF
d_call: TRBD2
v_call: TRBV4-2
j_call: TRBJ2-7
clone_size: -

cdr3_nt: TGTGCCAGCAGTTACTCGGGGGGACGAGGAGATACGCAGTATTTT
cdr3_aa: CASSYSGGRGDTQYF
d_call: -
v_call: TRBV6-6
j_call: TRBJ2-3
clone_size: -

cdr3_nt: TGTGCCAGTAGTATAGAAGGGAGGGGCACCGGGGAGCTGTTTTTT
cdr3_aa: CASSIEGRGTGELFF
d_call: TRBD2
v_call: TRBV19
j_call: TRBJ2-2
clone_size: -

cdr3_nt: TGTGCCAGCAGCTTCAGGGGGCACGGCTACACCTTC
cdr3_aa: CASSFRGHGYTF
d_call: TRBD1
v_call: TRBV7-2
j_call: TRBJ1-2
clone_size: -

cdr3_nt: TGTGCCAGCAGCCAAGACCGACAGGGAAGGTTCAAGCAGTTCTTC
cdr3_aa: CASSQDRQGRFKQFF
d_call: TRBD1
v_call: TRBV14
j_call: TRBJ2-1
clone_size: -

cdr3_nt: TGTGCCAGCAGCTTAGAGGTGGGGGGGCGACCTAATCAGCCCCAGCATTTT
cdr3_aa: CASSLEVGGRPNQPQHF
d_call: -
v_call: TRBV7-2
j_call: TRBJ1-5
clone_size: -

cdr3_nt: TGTGCCAGCAGCTCGACCCGGGACAATGAGCAGTTCTTC
cdr3_aa: CASSSTRDNEQFF
d_call: -
v_call: TRBV7-3
j_call: TRBJ2-1
clone_size: -

cdr3_nt: TGTGCCAGCAGTGATGAATGGGACAATGAGCAGTTCTTC
cdr3_aa: CASSDEWDNEQFF
d_call: -
v_call: TRBV6-4
j_call: TRBJ2-1
clone_size: -

cdr3_nt: TGTGCCAGCAGTCCACAGGGGAGGTCCTATGGCTACACCTTC
cdr3_aa: CASSPQGRSYGYTF
d_call: TRBD1
v_call: TRBV27
j_call: TRBJ1-2
clone_size: -

cdr3_nt: TGTGCCACCAGTGATACAAGAAAACCCCACAATGAGCAGTTCTTC
cdr3_aa: CATSDTRKPHNEQFF
d_call: -
v_call: TRBV24-1
j_call: TRBJ2-1
clone_size: -

cdr3_nt: TGTGCCAGCAGCCTGGTAACTAACGAGCAGTACTTC
cdr3_aa: CASSLVTNEQYF
d_call: -
v_call: TRBV5-4
j_call: TRBJ2-7
clone_size: -

cdr3_nt: TGTGCCAGTACCCGGGGGGAGGCCGGTAGGGATTCACCCCTCCACTTT
cdr3_aa: CASTRGEAGRDSPLHF
d_call: -
v_call: TRBV19
j_call: TRBJ1-6
clone_size: -

cdr3_nt: TGCGCCAGCAGCTTGGGGGGAGCCGCGGGAGGCTACACCTTC
cdr3_aa: CASSLGGAAGGYTF
d_call: -
v_call: TRBV5-1
j_call: TRBJ1-2
clone_size: -

cdr3_nt: TGCGCCAGCAGCTTGGTAGGGCCTAGCGGGAAGAACGAGCAGTACTTC
cdr3_aa: CASSLVGPSGKNEQYF
d_call: TRBD2
v_call: TRBV5-1
j_call: TRBJ2-7
clone_size: -

cdr3_nt: TGTGCCAGCAGCTTAGGGGCAGGGACAGATACGCAGTATTTT
cdr3_aa: CASSLGAGTDTQYF
d_call: -
v_call: TRBV11-2
j_call: TRBJ2-3
clone_size: -

cdr3_nt: TGCAGCGTTGCGAGTCTTCGCGGCACCTTC
cdr3_aa: CSVASLRGTF
d_call: -
v_call: TRBV29-1
j_call: TRBJ1-2
clone_size: -

cdr3_nt: TGTGCCAGCAGCTTGGACAGGGTCACTGAAGCTTTCTTT
cdr3_aa: CASSLDRVTEAFF
d_call: TRBD1
v_call: TRBV11-1
j_call: TRBJ1-1
clone_size: -

cdr3_nt: TGTGCCAGCAGCTCACGGACTAGCTCGTACGAGCAGTACTTC
cdr3_aa: CASSSRTSSYEQYF
d_call: TRBD2
v_call: TRBV5-6
j_call: TRBJ2-7
clone_size: -

cdr3_nt: TGTGCCATCAGTGAAGGGAGAATTAGCAATCAGCCCCAGCATTTT
cdr3_aa: CAISEGRISNQPQHF
d_call: -
v_call: TRBV10-3
j_call: TRBJ1-5
clone_size: -

cdr3_nt: TGTGCCAGCACCGCTGGGTTGGCTAGCGGGAGCACCGGGGAGCTGTTTTTT
cdr3_aa: CASTAGLASGSTGELFF
d_call: TRBD2
v_call: TRBV5-4
j_call: TRBJ2-2
clone_size: -

cdr3_nt: TGTGCCAGCAGCCCACGTTTGACAGGGGAAGGCTATGGCTACACCTTC
cdr3_aa: CASSPRLTGEGYGYTF
d_call: TRBD1
v_call: TRBV5-8
j_call: TRBJ1-2
clone_size: -

cdr3_nt: TGTGCCTGGATGACCGGGACTAGCGGGACAGATACGCAGTATTTT
cdr3_aa: CAWMTGTSGTDTQYF
d_call: TRBD2
v_call: TRBV30
j_call: TRBJ2-3
clone_size: -

cdr3_nt: TGTGCCAGCAGTCCGACTTTAGGCAATGAGCAGTTCTTC
cdr3_aa: CASSPTLGNEQFF
d_call: -
v_call: TRBV6-5
j_call: TRBJ2-1
clone_size: -